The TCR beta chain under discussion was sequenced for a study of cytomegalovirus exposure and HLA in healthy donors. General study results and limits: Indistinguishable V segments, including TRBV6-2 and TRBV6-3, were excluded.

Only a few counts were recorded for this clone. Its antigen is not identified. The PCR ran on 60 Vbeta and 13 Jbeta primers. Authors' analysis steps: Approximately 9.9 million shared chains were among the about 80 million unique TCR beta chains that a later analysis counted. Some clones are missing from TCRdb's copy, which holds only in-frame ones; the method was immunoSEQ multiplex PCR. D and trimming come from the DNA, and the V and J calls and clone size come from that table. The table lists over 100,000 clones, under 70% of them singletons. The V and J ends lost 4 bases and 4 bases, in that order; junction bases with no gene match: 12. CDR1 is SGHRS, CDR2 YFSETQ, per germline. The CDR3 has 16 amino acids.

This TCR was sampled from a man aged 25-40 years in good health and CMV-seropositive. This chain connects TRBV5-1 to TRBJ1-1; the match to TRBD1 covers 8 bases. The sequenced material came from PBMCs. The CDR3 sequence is CASSLPGQGGSTEAFF. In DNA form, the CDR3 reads TGCGCCAGCAGCCTACCCGGACAGGGCGGGAGCACTGAAGCTTTCTTT.